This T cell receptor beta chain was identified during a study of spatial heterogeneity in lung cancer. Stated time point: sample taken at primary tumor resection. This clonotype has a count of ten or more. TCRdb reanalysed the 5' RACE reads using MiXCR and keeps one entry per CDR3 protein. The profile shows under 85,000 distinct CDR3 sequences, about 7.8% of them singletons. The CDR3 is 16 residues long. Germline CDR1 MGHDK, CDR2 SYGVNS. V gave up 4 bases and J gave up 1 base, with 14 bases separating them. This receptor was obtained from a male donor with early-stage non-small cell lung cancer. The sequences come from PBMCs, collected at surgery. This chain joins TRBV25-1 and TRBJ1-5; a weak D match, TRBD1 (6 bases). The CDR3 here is CASSGIGGPSNQPQHF. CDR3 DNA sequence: TGTGCCAGCAGTGGAATCGGGGGGCCGAGCAATCAGCCCCAGCATTTT.